This T cell receptor (beta chain) originates from a study of early T cells in non-severe SARS-CoV-2 infection. Study-wide context: Investigators sequenced bulk RNA drawn from unsorted whole blood, and chains remained unpaired. Study-wide results and limits: VDJdb-based matching was biased toward anti-spike CD8 responses and missed private and CD4 specificities.

This CDR3 is built from 14 residues. V lost 5 bases and J lost 4, with 11 bases in between. Germline assignment: CDR1 MNHNY and CDR2 SVGAGI (reference sequence). The TCR library protocol was used to attach unique molecular identifiers. These identifiers were attached to individual cDNA molecules. One entry per CDR3 protein, called by TCRdb with MiXCR from the 5' RACE reads. The sample comprises 45,000 to 55,000 distinct CDR3 sequences, roughly 10% of which are singletons, and roughly 10% rests with the top ten. This clonotype was detected ten times or more. Antigen unknown. The TCR comes from an adult who was a healthcare worker with PCR-confirmed SARS-CoV-2 infection or an uninfected control (not recorded which). The genes are TRBV6-6 and TRBJ2-2; D is possibly TRBD1 (6 bases). Sequencing used whole blood. The DNA for the CDR3 is TGTGCCAGCAGTCCCAACAGGGCCACCGGGGAGCTGTTTTTT. Encoded protein: CASSPNRATGELFF.